The 9 T cell receptor beta chains presented below share a single source sample, sequenced in a study of cytomegalovirus exposure and HLA in healthy donors. A multiplex PCR was run with 60 Vbeta primers and 13 Jbeta primers. Produced via immunoSEQ multiplex PCR; TCRdb's table is partial and in-frame only. The sample consists of about 200,000 clones, 65% to 90% of them appearing once. Sequencing was carried out using PBMCs. The source is a girl under 18 in good health and CMV-seronegative.

The chain carries TRBV29-1 and TRBJ2-7, with 11 bases fitting TRBD1. The CDR3 covers 12 residues. Germline V gene data show CDR1 as SQVTM and CDR2 as ANQGSEA. V shed 6 bases, J shed 6 bases, and the junction held 4 bases outside the gene matches. This CDR3 reads CSVGQGGSEQYF. The CDR3 DNA sequence: TGCAGCGTGGGACAGGGGGGCTCCGAGCAGTACTTC.

The J gene is TRBJ1-2, the V gene TRBV27; D possibly corresponds to TRBD1 (6 bases). This CDR3 is built from 18 residues. With 6 bases removed from V and 0 bases from J, the gap between germline ends came to 23 bases. Germline loops: CDR1 MNHEY, CDR2 SMNVEV (reference sequence). The CDR3 is CASRSRIPGQRANYGYTF. CDR3 nucleotide sequence: TGTGCCAGCAGATCCCGAATCCCCGGACAGCGAGCTAACTATGGCTACACCTTC.

The chain carries TRBV2 and TRBJ1-1, with D perhaps TRBD1 (6 bases). The V gene lost 9 bases and the J gene lost 0 bases, with 20 bases spanning the gap. The CDR3 has 16 residues. Germline values: CDR1 SNHLY, CDR2 FYNNEI. Here the CDR3 DNA reads TGTGCCAGGGGACCACGCAGGGGCGCGCTGAACACTGAAGCTTTCTTT. Amino acids: CARGPRRGALNTEAFF.

This chain uses TRBV6-5 with TRBJ2-7; D is possibly TRBD1 (6 bases). Trimming cost V 4 bases and J 4 bases, with 17 bases left between them. Germline values: CDR1 MNHEY, CDR2 SVGAGI. This CDR3 has 15 residues. The CDR3 reads CASSWRTGGKYEQYF. As DNA, the CDR3 is TGTGCCAGCAGTTGGCGGACTGGGGGCAAGTACGAGCAGTACTTC.

The chain couples TRBV4-3 to TRBJ2-7; 7 bases are shared with TRBD2. The CDR3 length is 14 residues. J was trimmed by 7 bases and V by 1 base; bases with no gene match: 7. Germline CDR1 reads LGHNA; CDR2 reads YSLEER. CDR3 sequence: CASSQADWGGEQYF. The CDR3 DNA reads as TGCGCCAGCAGCCAAGCGGATTGGGGAGGGGAGCAGTACTTC.

The gene calls are TRBV6-6 and TRBJ1-1, with 9 bases aligning to TRBD1. Germline lookup yields CDR1 MNHNY and CDR2 SVGAGI (reference sequence). The ends lost 3 bases at V and 8 bases at J; junction bases unmatched: 10. This CDR3 is 15 amino acids long. The CDR3 loop reads CASSYPTPGTGEAFF. Here the CDR3 DNA reads TGTGCCAGCAGTTATCCCACACCCGGGACAGGGGAAGCTTTCTTT.

This clone was found once. The chain has TRBV13 and TRBJ1-2; TRBD1 matches at 8 bases. Trimming took 2 bases from V and 7 from J; bases not matched to a gene: 9. Germline V gene data show CDR1 as PRHDT and CDR2 as FYEKMQ (reference sequence). The CDR3 runs to 15 residues. CDR3 sequence: CASSLLGQGGRGYTF. Written as DNA, the CDR3 is TGTGCCAGCAGCTTATTAGGACAGGGAGGACGTGGCTACACCTTC.

The chain combines TRBV5-4 with TRBJ2-7, with TRBD1 identical over 8 bases. CDR1 and CDR2 (germline): SGHNT, YYREEE (reference sequence). The V gene end was trimmed by 0 bases and the J gene end by 3 bases; junction bases not matched to a gene: 5. CDR3 length equals 15 residues. The CDR3: CASSLGQGAFYEQYF. The CDR3 DNA reads as TGTGCCAGCAGCTTGGGTCAGGGGGCTTTCTACGAGCAGTACTTC.

The chain is built from TRBV28 and TRBJ1-2, with TRBD1 matching over 10 bases. In germline, CDR1 is MDHEN, CDR2 SYDVKM. The trim removed 5 bases at V and 7 bases at J, leaving 16 bases unmatched. The CDR3 loop spans 17 amino acids. CDR3 DNA: TGTGCCAGCAGTATCATCCGGGACAGGGGCCCGCGGGGTGGCTACACCTTC. Its translation: CASSIIRDRGPRGGYTF.